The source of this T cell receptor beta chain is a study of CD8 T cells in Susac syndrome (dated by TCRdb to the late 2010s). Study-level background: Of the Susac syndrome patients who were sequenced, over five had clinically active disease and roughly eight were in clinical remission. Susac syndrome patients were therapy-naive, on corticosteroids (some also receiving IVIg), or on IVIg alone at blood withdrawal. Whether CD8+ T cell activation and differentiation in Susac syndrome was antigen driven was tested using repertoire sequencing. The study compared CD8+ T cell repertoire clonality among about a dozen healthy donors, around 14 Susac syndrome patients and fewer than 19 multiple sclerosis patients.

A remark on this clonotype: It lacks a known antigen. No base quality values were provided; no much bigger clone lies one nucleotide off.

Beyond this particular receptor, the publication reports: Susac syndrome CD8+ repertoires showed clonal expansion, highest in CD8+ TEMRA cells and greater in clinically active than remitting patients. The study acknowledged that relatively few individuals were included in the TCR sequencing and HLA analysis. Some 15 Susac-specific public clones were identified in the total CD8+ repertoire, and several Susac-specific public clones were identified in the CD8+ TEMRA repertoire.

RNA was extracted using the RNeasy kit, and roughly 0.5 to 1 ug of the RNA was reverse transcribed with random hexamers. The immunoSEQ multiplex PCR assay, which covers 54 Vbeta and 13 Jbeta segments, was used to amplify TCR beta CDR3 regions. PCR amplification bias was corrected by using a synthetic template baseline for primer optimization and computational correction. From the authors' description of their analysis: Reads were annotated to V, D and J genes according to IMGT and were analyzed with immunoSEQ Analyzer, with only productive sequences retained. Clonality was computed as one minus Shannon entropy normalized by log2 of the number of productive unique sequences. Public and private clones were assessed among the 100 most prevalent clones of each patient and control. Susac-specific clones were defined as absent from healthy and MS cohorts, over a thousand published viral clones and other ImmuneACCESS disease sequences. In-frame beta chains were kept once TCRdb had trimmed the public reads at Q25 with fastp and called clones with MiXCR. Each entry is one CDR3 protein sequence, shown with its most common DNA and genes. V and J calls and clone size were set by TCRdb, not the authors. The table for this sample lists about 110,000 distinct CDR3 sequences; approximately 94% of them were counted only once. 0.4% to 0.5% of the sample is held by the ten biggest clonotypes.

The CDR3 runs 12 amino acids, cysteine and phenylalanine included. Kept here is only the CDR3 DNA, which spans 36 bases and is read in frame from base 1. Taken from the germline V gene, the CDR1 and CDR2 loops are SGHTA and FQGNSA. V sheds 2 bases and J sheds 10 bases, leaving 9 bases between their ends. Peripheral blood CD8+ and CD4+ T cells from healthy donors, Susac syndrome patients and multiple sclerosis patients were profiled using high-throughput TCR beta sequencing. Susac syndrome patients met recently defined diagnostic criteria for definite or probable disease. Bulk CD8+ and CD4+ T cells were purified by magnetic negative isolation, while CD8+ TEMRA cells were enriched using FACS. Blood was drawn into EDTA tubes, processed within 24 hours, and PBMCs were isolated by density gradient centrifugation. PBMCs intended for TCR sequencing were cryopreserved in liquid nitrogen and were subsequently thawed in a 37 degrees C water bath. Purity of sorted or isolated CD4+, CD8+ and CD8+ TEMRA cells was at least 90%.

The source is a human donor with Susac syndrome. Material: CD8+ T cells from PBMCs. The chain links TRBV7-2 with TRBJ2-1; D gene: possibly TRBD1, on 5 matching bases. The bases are TGTGCCAGCAGCTTACAGGGTCCCGAGCAGTTCTTC. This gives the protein CASSLQGPEQFF.